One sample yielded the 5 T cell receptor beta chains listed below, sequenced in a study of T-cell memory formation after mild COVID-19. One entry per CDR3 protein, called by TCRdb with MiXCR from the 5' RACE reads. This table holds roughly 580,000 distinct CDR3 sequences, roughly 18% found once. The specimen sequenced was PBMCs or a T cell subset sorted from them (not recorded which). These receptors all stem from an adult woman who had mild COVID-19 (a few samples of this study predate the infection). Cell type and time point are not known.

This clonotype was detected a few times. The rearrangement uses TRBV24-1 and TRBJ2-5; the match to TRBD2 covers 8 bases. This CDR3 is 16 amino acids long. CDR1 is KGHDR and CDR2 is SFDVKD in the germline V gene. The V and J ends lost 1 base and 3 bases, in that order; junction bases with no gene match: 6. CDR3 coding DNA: TGTGCCACCAGTGATTTTCTCGCGGGGGGAAAAGAGACCCAGTACTTC. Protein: CATSDFLAGGKETQYF.

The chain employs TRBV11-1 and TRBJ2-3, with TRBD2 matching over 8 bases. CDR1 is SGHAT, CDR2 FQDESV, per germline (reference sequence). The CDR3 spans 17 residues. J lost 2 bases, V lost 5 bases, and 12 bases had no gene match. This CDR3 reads CASSPYGGGFNTDTQYF. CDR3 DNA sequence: TGTGCCAGCAGCCCCTACGGGGGGGGCTTCAACACAGATACGCAGTATTTT. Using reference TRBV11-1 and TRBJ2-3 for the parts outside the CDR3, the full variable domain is EAEVAQSPRYKITEKSQAVAFWCDPISGHATLYWYRQILGQGPELLVQFQDESVVDDSQLPKDRFSAERLKGVDSTLKIQPAELGDSAMYLCASSPYGGGFNTDTQYFGPGTRLTVL.

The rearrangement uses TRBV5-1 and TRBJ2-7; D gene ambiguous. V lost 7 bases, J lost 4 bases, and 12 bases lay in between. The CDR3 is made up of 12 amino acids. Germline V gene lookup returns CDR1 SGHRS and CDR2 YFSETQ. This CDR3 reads CASRASEYEQYF. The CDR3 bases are TGCGCCAGCCGCGCCTCTGAGTACGAGCAGTACTTC.

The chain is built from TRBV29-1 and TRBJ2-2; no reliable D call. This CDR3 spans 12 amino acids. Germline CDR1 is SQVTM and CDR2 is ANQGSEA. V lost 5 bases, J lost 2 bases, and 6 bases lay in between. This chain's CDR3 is CSVTRNTGELFF. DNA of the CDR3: TGCAGCGTTACCCGAAACACCGGGGAGCTGTTTTTT.

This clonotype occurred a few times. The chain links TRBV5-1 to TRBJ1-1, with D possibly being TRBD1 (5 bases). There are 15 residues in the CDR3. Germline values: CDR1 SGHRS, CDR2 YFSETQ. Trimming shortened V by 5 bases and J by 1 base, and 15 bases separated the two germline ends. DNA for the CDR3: TGCGCCAGCAGGGTGCAGGGCCAAGCGAACACTGAAGCTTTCTTT. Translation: CASRVQGQANTEAFF.